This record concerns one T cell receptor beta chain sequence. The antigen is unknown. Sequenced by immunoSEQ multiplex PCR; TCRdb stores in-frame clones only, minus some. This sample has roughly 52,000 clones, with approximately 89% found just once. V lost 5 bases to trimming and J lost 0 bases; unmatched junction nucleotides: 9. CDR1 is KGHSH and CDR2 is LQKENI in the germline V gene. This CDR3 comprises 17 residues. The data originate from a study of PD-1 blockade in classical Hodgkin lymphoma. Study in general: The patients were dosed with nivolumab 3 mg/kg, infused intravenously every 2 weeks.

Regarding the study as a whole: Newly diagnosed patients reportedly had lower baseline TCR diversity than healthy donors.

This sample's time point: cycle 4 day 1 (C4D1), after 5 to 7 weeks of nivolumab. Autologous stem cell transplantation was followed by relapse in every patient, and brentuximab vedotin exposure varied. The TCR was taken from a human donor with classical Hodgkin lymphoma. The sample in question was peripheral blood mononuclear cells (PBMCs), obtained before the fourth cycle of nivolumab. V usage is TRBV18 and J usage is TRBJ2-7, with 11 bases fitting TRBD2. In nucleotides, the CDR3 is TGTGCCAGCTCAGCTCCGGGACTAGCGGCCCGCTCCTACGAGCAGTACTTC. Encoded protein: CASSAPGLAARSYEQYF.